Sequencing of this T cell receptor (beta chain) was carried out in a study of cytomegalovirus exposure and HLA in healthy donors. Regarding donors, all were healthy bone marrow donors. This clone turned up a few times. Its antigen is still unknown. General study points: Earlier results showed most TCR beta V segments being productive about 87% or about 30% of the time. Evidence from a later analysis indicated that most CMV-associated TCR beta chains looked HLA-restricted.

The PCR was carried out with 60 Vbeta primers and 13 Jbeta primers. TCRdb's table, derived via immunoSEQ multiplex PCR, lists solely in-frame clones and lacks some. The sample has hundreds of thousands of clones, less than 85% seen once. The germline V and J ends were trimmed by 10 bases and 0 bases, with 12 bases remaining between them. The CDR3 runs 14 residues. CDR1 ENHRY and CDR2 SYGVKD come from the germline V gene. V usage is TRBV10-3 and J usage is TRBJ2-2; the D gene is possibly TRBD2 (6 bases). The clonotype was recovered from a young man in good health and CMV-seronegative. The sequencing input was PBMCs. The CDR3 region is CATGAGSNTGELFF. DNA for the CDR3: TGTGCCACCGGAGCGGGTTCGAACACCGGGGAGCTGTTTTTT.